This T cell receptor beta chain emerged from a study of regulatory T cells in long-lasting Graves disease (dated by TCRdb to the early 2020s). Looking at the study overall: Antithyroid drugs had been taken for less than 3 months by newly diagnosed Graves' disease patients. This study used TCR sequencing and RNA sequencing of peripheral blood to compare persistent Graves' disease patients against newly diagnosed Graves' disease patients. The study was conducted in China and was registered as a clinical trial. A total of around 35 samples were covered by TCR sequencing, comprising 13 persistent and about 20 newly diagnosed Graves' disease patients.

This clonotype was found many times. The target of this receptor is not known. No qualities accompany the bases; no much larger clone lies one base away. CDR1 and CDR2 were assigned from the germline V gene as MDHEN and SYDVKM. The germline V and J ends show losses of 6 bases and 5 bases respectively, and no gene match explains 10 bases of the junction. The CDR3 sequence holds 14 residues, the cysteine and phenylalanine included. Only the CDR3 DNA is retained, 42 bases long and in frame from the first base. The time point label for this specimen denotes: newly diagnosed GD, antithyroid drugs for less than 3 months. For both TCR sequencing and RNA sequencing, RNA was extracted from PBMCs in TRIzol. The diagnosis of Graves' disease was made according to American Thyroid Association guidelines. Recruitment of patients was carried out at an endocrinology department in Xi'an, China. Each patient gave around 9.2 milliliters of peripheral blood, collected in an EDTA anticoagulant tube. Ficoll Paque Plus density gradient separation was used to isolate PBMCs, and no further T cell sorting was performed. An Agilent 2100 Bioanalyzer and agarose gel were used to check RNA quality, while a NanoDrop 2000 measured RNA concentration.

The library was produced with multiplex PCR. This sample was sequenced with an Illumina HiSeq 4000. CDR3 regions were amplified by Arm-PCR with iRepertoire HTBI primers to construct TCR beta libraries. Gel purification was performed on PCR products prior to sequencing. Turning to the authors' computational methods: Gene usage analysis of CDR3 amino acid clonotypes used the 50 to 70 TRBV and around 13 TRBJ segments found across samples. Filtered high-quality paired reads were merged into contigs using COPE and FqMerger. Contigs were aligned with BLAST to IMGT TRBV, TRBD and TRBJ reference genes, and CDR3 was defined per IMGT. Clonotypes above 0.1% frequency were classified as highly expanded clones. Shannon entropy was used to measure repertoire diversity, and the Gini coefficient was used to measure V-J evenness. Clonotypes shared by more than one individual were considered public. TCRdb trimmed public reads at Q25 via fastp, called clones via MiXCR and kept in-frame beta chains. Every CDR3 protein is listed once, alongside the most common genes and DNA of its rows. TCRdb, not the authors, supplied the V and J calls. The sample records 420,000 or so distinct CDR3 sequences, about 16% of which are singletons. 20% to 25% of the sample goes to the ten largest clones.

The paper as a whole reports these results and caveats: Persistent patients shared more public clonotypes among themselves (around 3,000) than newly diagnosed patients did (over 950). The authors noted that the small sample size was a limitation that may lower accuracy. Compared with newly diagnosed patients, patients with persistent Graves' disease had lower TCR Shannon entropy and fewer highly expanded clones, which suggests clonal expansion. Persistent disease showed preferential use of TRBV28, TRBJ1-2 and TRBJ2-5, whereas newly diagnosed disease favored TRBV20-1 and TRBJ2-1. Sequencing and analysis were restricted to the TCR beta chain. Only peripheral blood was studied, because thyroid tissue, the primary lesion, was inaccessible.

These data also formed part of another study, on T cells in Graves' hyperthyroidism and ophthalmopathy. As noted in the second study: A patient counted as having stable Graves' hyperthyroidism if no progression to ophthalmopathy occurred over 18 months of follow-up. Hyperthyroidism patients were newly diagnosed, had a disease duration of under 2 months, and were aged 18 to 65 years. Patients with uncontrolled infections, other autoimmune diseases, pregnancy or lactation were excluded. Clinical symptoms, serum thyroxine and TRAb, thyroid ultrasound, and orbital computed tomography formed the basis for the diagnoses. A first-round RT-PCR of the TCR CDR3 used the HTBI primer set with the Qiagen OneStep RT-PCR kit. Most expanded thyroid clonotypes (frequency above 0.001) were also detected in blood, suggesting blood repertoires may reflect thyroid immune responses. In cross-validation, a model built on a 13 V-J signature told ophthalmopathy apart from stable hyperthyroidism with over 85% sensitivity and around 81% specificity, and in testing the same model reached 80%/75%. In validation, progression to ophthalmopathy was predicted by the model with 65% to 71% sensitivity and around 75% specificity, a median of roughly 6 months before onset. To identify TCR V-J signatures that set the groups apart, the researchers used a discovery cohort of approximately 98 patients, made up of 40 to 45 with Graves' ophthalmopathy and 57 with stable Graves' hyperthyroidism. Prospective prediction of ophthalmopathy was tested in an independent validation cohort consisting of 18 hyperthyroidism patients and more than 15 patients who later progressed to ophthalmopathy. The 85 to 100 discovery patients were randomly split 7:3 into training and test sets. Thyroid tissue and blood T-cell repertoires from about six Graves' hyperthyroidism patients were also compared in the study. After sampling, hyperthyroidism patients received methimazole starting at 30 mg daily, and ophthalmopathy patients received high-dose intravenous methylprednisolone. The libraries were constructed in a second round of multiplex PCR and then size-selected and purified. Sequencing of the libraries was done on an Illumina HiSeq2000 using paired-end 100 bp reads. SOAPnuke was used to process the raw data, with reads discarded if the reads contained adapters or uncalled bases, had a mean Phred below 15, or lacked an exact constant-primer or identifier match. COPE v1.2.5 was used to merge the high-quality paired reads, and each unique nucleotide sequence was defined as a clonotype. Clonotypes were aligned to IMGT TRBV, TRBD and TRBJ reference segments using MiTCR v1.1. The analysis included only V-J combinations with a frequency above 0.0001, which together covered more than 99% of the repertoires. A TCS score was defined as the ratio of F50 (clonal expansion) to E x V (chaos), with BLOSUM62-based TCRdist applied between CDR3 peptides within each V-J. Welch's t-statistics and random forest reduced 450 to 600 V-J features to 13, which were used in a naive Bayes classifier (R e1071). No statistical method was used to fix the sample size in advance, and group allocation was not hidden from the investigators. According to the paper, TCR Vbeta CDR3 sequencing was carried out on 120 to 150 peripheral blood samples, which came from 40 to 45 ophthalmopathy, around 74 hyperthyroidism and roughly 17 progressor patients.

The source is a woman younger than 30 with Graves disease. Donor details come from another sample of the same person, matched by shared clones. Recombination linked TRBV28 to TRBJ2-7, and TRBD1 matches 7 of the central bases. Here the sequenced sample was peripheral blood mononuclear cells (PBMCs), taken at new diagnosis, from a patient treated with antithyroid drugs. The nucleotide sequence is TGTGCCAGCAGCCATAAAAGGGACAGCCACGAGCAGTACTTC. Translation gives CASSHKRDSHEQYF.